The 12 T cell receptor beta chains listed next were all sequenced from one sample in a study of blood T cells in healthy people across ages. A sample-barcoded 5' primer and a J-beta primer mix were used in a second PCR of about 6 to 12 cycles. TCRdb itself ran the 5' RACE reads through MiXCR, one entry per CDR3 protein. The data hold under 2,000,000 distinct CDR3 sequences, with about 49% observed a single time. Material for sequencing was blood. The receptors come from a woman aged 40 to 50 in good health.

The J gene is TRBJ1-1, the V gene TRBV7-8, with D perhaps matching TRBD1 (5 bases). The CDR3 totals 13 residues. The germline V and J ends were trimmed by 1 base and 5 bases, with 8 bases remaining between them. The germline V gene encodes CDR1 SGHVS and CDR2 FQNEAQ. Here the CDR3 reads CASSLVGETEAFF. DNA for the CDR3: TGTGCCAGCAGCTTAGTGGGGGAGACTGAAGCTTTCTTT.

The rearrangement joins TRBV20-1 to TRBJ2-5; D is unclear. Germline V gene sequence: CDR1 DFQATT, CDR2 SNEGSKA (reference sequence). This CDR3 spans 13 amino acids. The V and J ends lost 2 bases and 11 bases respectively, with 18 bases between them. DNA of the CDR3: TGCAGTGCTAGACTTGATGGCACAGATACGCAGTACTTC. Residues: CSARLDGTDTQYF.

The genes are TRBV5-1 and TRBJ2-3, with D unclear. CDR1 SGHRS and CDR2 YFSETQ come from the germline V gene. Trimming left V 3 bases short and J 1 base short, with 9 bases between. The CDR3 runs to 14 residues. The CDR3 DNA reads TGCGCCAGCAGCTCCACCGAGCGCACAGATACGCAGTATTTT. Translation gives CASSSTERTDTQYF.

In this sample, this clonotype turned up a few times. This rearrangement joins TRBV7-9 to TRBJ2-7, with unresolved D. From germline, CDR1 is SEHNR and CDR2 FQNEAQ (reference sequence). This CDR3 spans 13 amino acids. Trimming pared 5 bases from V and 3 bases from J, leaving 11 bases between. The CDR3 DNA reads as TGTGCCAGCAGCCAGACCGACAACTACGAGCAGTACTTC. The encoded protein is CASSQTDNYEQYF. Complete variable domain (other parts from reference TRBV7-9 and TRBJ2-7): DTGVSQNPRHKITKRGQNVTFRCDPISEHNRLYWYRQTLGQGPEFLTYFQNEAQLEKSRLLSDRFSAERPKGSFSTLEIQRTEQGDSAMYLCASSQTDNYEQYFGPGTRLTVT.

This clonotype appeared a few times. The chain uses TRBV12-3 or TRBV12-4 and TRBJ2-5, with 10 bases fitting TRBD2. V was clipped by 1 base and J by 7 bases; unmatched bases: 9. This CDR3 has 16 amino acids. In nucleotides, the CDR3 is TGTGCCAGCAGTTTAGTGATTAGCGGGGGGCGAGGGACCCAGTACTTC. Amino acid sequence: CASSLVISGGRGTQYF.

The rearrangement links TRBV6-5 to TRBJ2-5, with a possible D match to TRBD2 (7 bases). The germline gives CDR1 MNHEY, CDR2 SVGAGI. Trimming took off 6 bases at V and 7 bases at J, with 18 bases between the two ends. The CDR3 is 14 amino acids. CDR3 coding DNA: TGTGCCAGCAGCCGCGGGGGCCTCAGGTGGACCCAGTACTTC. Amino acid sequence: CASSRGGLRWTQYF.

V gene TRBV2 combines with J gene TRBJ2-5, with D possibly being TRBD1 (5 bases). The CDR3 spans 17 residues. Germline-derived CDR1 and CDR2 are SNHLY and FYNNEI. The V gene lost 4 bases and the J gene lost 2 bases, with 20 bases spanning the gap. The CDR3 protein is CASSGAPNRRVQETQYF. The CDR3 DNA follows: TGTGCCAGCAGTGGAGCTCCGAACAGGAGAGTTCAAGAGACCCAGTACTTC.

The rearrangement links TRBV7-2 to TRBJ1-6; 9 bases align to TRBD1. CDR3 length: 15 residues. Germline V gene lookup returns CDR1 SGHTA and CDR2 FQGNSA. Losses at the gene ends were 5 bases for V and 6 bases for J; bases not matched to a gene: 5. CDR3 loop: CASSRDRGGNSPLHF. CDR3 bases: TGTGCCAGCAGCCGCGACAGGGGGGGTAATTCACCCCTCCACTTT.

The chain links TRBV7-2 to TRBJ2-7, with a possible D match to TRBD1 (5 bases). Trimming left V 5 bases short and J 0 bases short, with 14 bases between. The length of the CDR3 is 15 residues. The germline V gene has CDR1 SGHTA and CDR2 FQGNSA. CDR3 DNA: TGTGCCAGCAGCAACGCACAGGTCAGCTCCTACGAGCAGTACTTC. Amino acids: CASSNAQVSSYEQYF.

The V gene is TRBV20-1, the J gene TRBJ2-1, with 11 bases that match TRBD2. The CDR3 length is 18 residues. CDR1 is DFQATT and CDR2 is SNEGSKA in the germline V gene (reference sequence). The trim removed 5 bases at V and 0 bases at J, leaving 12 bases unmatched. The CDR3: CSAPVIAGGTYSYNEQFF. The DNA of the CDR3 is TGCAGTGCTCCCGTGATAGCGGGGGGGACCTACTCCTACAATGAGCAGTTCTTC.

This clonotype has more than one count but fewer than ten. V and J are TRBV7-2 and TRBJ2-7; D call uncertain. V lost 7 bases and J lost 0, with 7 bases in between. This CDR3 has 12 residues. Germline assignment: CDR1 SGHTA and CDR2 FQGNSA. The CDR3 reads CASNGYSYEQYF. The CDR3 region has the DNA TGTGCCAGCAACGGCTACTCCTACGAGCAGTACTTC.

This chain uses TRBV6-2 or TRBV6-3 with TRBJ2-7, with D perhaps TRBD2 (6 bases). CDR1 MNHEY and CDR2 SVGEGT come from the germline V gene. The CDR3 has 15 residues. The germline V and J ends were trimmed by 7 bases and 2 bases, with 18 bases remaining between them. The CDR3 spells CASTPGTPRPYEQYF. The CDR3 DNA follows: TGTGCCAGCACCCCCGGGACTCCGAGGCCCTACGAGCAGTACTTC.